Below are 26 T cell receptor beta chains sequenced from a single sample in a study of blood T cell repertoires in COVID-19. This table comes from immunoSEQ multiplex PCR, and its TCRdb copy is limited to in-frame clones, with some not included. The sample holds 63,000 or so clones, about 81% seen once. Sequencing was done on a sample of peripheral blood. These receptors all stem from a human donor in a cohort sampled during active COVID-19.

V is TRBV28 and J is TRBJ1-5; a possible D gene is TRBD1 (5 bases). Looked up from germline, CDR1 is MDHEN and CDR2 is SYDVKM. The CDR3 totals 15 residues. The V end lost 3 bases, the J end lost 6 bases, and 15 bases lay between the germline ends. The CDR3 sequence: CASSFSSRGGQPQHF. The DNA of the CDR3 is TGTGCCAGCAGTTTCTCCAGTAGGGGAGGTCAGCCCCAGCATTTT.

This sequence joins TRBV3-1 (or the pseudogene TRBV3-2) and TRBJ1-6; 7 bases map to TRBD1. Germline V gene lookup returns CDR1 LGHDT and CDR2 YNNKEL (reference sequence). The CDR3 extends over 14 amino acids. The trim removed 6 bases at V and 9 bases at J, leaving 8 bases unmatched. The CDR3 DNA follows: TGTGCCAGCAGTACAGGGGTATCTGGTTCACCCCTCCACTTT. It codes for CASSTGVSGSPLHF.

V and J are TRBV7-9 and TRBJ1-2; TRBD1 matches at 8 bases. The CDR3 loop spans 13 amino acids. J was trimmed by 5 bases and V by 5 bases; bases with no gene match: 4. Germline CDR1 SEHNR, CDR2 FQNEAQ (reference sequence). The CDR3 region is CASSPQGAYGYTF. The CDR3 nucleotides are TGTGCCAGCAGCCCCCAGGGGGCTTATGGCTACACCTTC.

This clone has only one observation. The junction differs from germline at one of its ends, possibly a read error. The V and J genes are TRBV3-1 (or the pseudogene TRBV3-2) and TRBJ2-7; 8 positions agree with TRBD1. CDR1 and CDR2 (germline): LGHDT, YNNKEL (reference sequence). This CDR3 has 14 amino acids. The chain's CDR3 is CASRQDGTGHEQYF. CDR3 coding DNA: TGTGCCAGCCGCCAAGACGGGACAGGCCACGAGCAGTACTTC.

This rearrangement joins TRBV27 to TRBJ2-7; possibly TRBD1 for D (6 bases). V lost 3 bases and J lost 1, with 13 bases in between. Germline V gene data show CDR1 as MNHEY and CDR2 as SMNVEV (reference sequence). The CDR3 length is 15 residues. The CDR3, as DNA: TGTGCCAGCAGTTTCGTGGCAGGGGAGTCCTACGAGCAGTACTTC. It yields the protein CASSFVAGESYEQYF.

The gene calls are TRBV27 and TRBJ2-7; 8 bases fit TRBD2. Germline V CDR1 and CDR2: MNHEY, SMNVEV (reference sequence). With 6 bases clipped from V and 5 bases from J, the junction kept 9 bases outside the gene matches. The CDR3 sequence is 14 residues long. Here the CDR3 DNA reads TGTGCCAGCAGGACTAGCGTCGATTCCGACGAGCAGTACTTC. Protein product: CASRTSVDSDEQYF.

CDR3 in amino acids: CASSPRDRGREKLFF. As DNA, the CDR3 is TGTGCCAGCAGCCCAAGGGACAGGGGTAGAGAAAAACTGTTTTTT. The chain employs TRBV28 and TRBJ1-4; 10 bases match TRBD1. This CDR3 has 15 amino acids. CDR1 MDHEN and CDR2 SYDVKM come from the germline V gene. V shed 6 bases and J 8 bases; nucleotides not matched to a gene: 9.

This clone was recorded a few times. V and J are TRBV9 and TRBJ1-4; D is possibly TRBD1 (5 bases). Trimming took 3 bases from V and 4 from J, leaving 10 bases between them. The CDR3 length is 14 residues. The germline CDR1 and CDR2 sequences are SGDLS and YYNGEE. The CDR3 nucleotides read TGTGCCAGCAGCGCAGGGTCCAGTAATGAAAAACTGTTTTTT. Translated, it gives CASSAGSSNEKLFF.

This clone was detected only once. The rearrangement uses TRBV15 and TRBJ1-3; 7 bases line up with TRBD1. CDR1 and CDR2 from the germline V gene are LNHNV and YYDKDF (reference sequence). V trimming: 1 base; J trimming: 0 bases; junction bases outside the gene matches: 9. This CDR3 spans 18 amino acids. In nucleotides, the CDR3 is TGTGCCACCAGCAGAGGGGAGAACAGGGGAGCCTCTGGAAACACCATATATTTT. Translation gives CATSRGENRGASGNTIYF.

CDR3 bases: TGTGCCAGCAGAAGGGCGGGGACCGGGGAGCTGTTTTTT. It translates to CASRRAGTGELFF. The chain couples TRBV27 to TRBJ2-2; perhaps TRBD2 as D (6 bases). V lost 6 bases and J 5 bases, leaving 10 bases between the germline ends. The CDR3 sequence is 13 residues long. Germline CDR1 reads MNHEY; CDR2 reads SMNVEV (reference sequence).

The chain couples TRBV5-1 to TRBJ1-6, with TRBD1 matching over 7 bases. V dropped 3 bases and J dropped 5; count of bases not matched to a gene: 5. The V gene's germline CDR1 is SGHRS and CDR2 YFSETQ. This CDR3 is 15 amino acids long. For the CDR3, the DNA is TGCGCCAGCAGCTCCAGGGGGTTGGATAATTCACCCCTCCACTTT. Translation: CASSSRGLDNSPLHF. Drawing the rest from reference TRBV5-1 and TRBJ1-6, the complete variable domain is KAGVTQTPRYLIKTRGQQVTLSCSPISGHRSVSWYQQTPGQGLQFLFEYFSETQRNKGNFPGRFSGRQFSNSRSEMNVSTLELGDSALYLCASSSRGLDNSPLHFGNGTRLTVT.

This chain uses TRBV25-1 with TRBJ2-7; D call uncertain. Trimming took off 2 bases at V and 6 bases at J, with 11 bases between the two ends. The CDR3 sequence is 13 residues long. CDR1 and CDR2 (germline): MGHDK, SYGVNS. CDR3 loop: CASSEPGGGEQYF. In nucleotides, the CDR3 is TGTGCCAGCAGTGAACCCGGCGGCGGCGAGCAGTACTTC.

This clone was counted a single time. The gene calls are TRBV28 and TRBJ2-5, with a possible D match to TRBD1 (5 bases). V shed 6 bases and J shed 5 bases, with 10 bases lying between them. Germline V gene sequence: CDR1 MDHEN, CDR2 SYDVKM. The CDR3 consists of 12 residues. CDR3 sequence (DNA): TGTGCCAGCAGCCCAGGGTGGGAGACCCAGTACTTC. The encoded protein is CASSPGWETQYF.

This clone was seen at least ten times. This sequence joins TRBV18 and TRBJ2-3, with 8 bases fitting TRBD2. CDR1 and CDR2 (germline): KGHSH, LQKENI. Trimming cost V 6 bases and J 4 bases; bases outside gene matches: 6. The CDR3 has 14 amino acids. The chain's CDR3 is CASSTSGSADTQYF. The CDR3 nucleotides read TGTGCCAGCTCTACGAGCGGGAGTGCAGATACGCAGTATTTT.

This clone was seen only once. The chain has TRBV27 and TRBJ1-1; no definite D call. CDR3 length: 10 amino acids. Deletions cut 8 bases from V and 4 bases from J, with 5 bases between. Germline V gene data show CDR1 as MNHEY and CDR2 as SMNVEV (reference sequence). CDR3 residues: CASRGTEAFF. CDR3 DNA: TGTGCCAGCCGGGGCACTGAAGCTTTCTTT.

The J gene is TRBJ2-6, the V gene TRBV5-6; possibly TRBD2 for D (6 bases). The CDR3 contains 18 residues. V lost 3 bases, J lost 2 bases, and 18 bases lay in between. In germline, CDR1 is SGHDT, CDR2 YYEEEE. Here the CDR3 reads CASSSTGRREPGANVLTF. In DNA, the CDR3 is TGTGCCAGCAGCTCTACGGGACGGAGGGAACCTGGGGCCAACGTCCTGACTTTC. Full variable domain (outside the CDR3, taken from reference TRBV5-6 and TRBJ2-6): DAGVTQSPTHLIKTRGQQVTLRCSPKSGHDTVSWYQQALGQGPQFIFQYYEEEERQRGNFPDRFSGHQFPNYSSELNVNALLLGDSALYLCASSSTGRREPGANVLTFGAGSRLTVL.

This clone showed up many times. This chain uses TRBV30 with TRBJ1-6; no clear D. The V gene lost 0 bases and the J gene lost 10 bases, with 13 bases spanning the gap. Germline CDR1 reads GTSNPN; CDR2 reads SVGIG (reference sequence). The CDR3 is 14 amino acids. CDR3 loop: CAWSVIDSESPLHF. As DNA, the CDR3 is TGTGCCTGGAGTGTCATAGATTCCGAATCACCCCTCCACTTT.

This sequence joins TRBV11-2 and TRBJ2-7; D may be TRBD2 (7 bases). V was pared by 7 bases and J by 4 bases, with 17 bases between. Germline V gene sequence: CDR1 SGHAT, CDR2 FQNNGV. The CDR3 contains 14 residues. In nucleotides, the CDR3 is TGTGCCAGCACGGATCCCGGGGGGCGGTACGAGCAGTACTTC. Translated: CASTDPGGRYEQYF. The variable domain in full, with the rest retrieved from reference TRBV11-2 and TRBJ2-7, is EAGVAQSPRYKIIEKRQSVAFWCNPISGHATLYWYQQILGQGPKLLIQFQNNGVVDDSQLPKDRFSAERLKGVDSTLKIQPAKLEDSAVYLCASTDPGGRYEQYFGPGTRLTVT.

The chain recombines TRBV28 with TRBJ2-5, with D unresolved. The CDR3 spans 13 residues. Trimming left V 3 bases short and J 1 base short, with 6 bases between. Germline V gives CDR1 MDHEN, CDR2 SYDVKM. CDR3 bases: TGTGCCAGCAGTTTCGCCAGCCAAGAGACCCAGTACTTC. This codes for CASSFASQETQYF.

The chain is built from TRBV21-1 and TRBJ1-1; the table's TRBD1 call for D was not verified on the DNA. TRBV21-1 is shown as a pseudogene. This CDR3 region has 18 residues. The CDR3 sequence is CASSKFTGRVSEDTEAFF. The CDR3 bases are TGTGCCAGCAGCAAATTTACAGGGCGGGTTTCAGAGGACACTGAAGCTTTCTTT.

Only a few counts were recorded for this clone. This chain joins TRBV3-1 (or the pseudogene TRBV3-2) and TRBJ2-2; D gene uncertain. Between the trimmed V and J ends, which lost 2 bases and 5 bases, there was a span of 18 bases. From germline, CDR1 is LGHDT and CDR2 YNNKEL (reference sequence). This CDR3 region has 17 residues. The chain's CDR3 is CASSQSRLVGATGELFF. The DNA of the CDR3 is TGTGCCAGCAGCCAATCCCGGCTAGTGGGTGCGACCGGGGAGCTGTTTTTT.

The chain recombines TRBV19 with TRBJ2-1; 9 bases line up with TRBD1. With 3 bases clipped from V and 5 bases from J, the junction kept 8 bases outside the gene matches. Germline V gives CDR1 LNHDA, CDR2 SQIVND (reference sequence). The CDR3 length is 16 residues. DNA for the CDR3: TGTGCCAGTAGTATCTCGACAGGGGGAACACACAATGAGCAGTTCTTC. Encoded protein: CASSISTGGTHNEQFF. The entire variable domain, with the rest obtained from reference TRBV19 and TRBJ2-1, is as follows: DGGITQSPKYLFRKEGQNVTLSCEQNLNHDAMYWYRQDPGQGLRLIYYSQIVNDFQKGDIAEGYSVSREKKESFPLTVTSAQKNPTAFYLCASSISTGGTHNEQFFGPGTRLTVL.

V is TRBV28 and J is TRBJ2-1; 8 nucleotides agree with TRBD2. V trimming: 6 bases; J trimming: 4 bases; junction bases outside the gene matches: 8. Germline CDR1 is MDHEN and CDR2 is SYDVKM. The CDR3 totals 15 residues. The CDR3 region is CASRPSGLAYNEQFF. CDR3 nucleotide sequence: TGTGCCAGCAGGCCCTCCGGACTAGCATACAATGAGCAGTTCTTC. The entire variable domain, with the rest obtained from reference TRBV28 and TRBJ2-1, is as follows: DVKVTQSSRYLVKRTGEKVFLECVQDMDHENMFWYRQDPGLGLRLIYFSYDVKMKEKGDIPEGYSVSREKKERFSLILESASTNQTSMYLCASRPSGLAYNEQFFGPGTRLTVL.

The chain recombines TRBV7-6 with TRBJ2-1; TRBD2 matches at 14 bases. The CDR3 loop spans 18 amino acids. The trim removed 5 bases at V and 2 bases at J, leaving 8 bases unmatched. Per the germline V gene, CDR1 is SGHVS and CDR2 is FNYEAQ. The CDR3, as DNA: TGTGCCAGCAGCCTGGGACTAGCGGGAGTTTCAGCCTACAATGAGCAGTTCTTC. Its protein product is CASSLGLAGVSAYNEQFF.

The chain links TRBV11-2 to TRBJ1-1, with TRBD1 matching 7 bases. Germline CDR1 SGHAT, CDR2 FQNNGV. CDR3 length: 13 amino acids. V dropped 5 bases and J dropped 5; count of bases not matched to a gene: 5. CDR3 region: CASSPRGQTEAFF. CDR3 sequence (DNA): TGTGCCAGCAGCCCAAGGGGGCAAACTGAAGCTTTCTTT.

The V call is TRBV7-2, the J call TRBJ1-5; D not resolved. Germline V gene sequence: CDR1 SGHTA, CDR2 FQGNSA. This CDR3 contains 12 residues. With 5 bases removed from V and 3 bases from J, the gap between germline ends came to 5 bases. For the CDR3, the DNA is TGTGCCAGCAGCCTCTACAATCAGCCCCAGCATTTT. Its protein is CASSLYNQPQHF.